This TCR beta chain was captured in a study of vaccination and CD4 T cells after COVID-19. Study background: Post-COVID sampling occurred a median about 100 days after diagnosis (range 35 to 161). Study results and caveats: Post-infection sampling omitted early timepoints and covered relatively few convalescent patients.

Germline V gives CDR1 MGHRA, CDR2 YSYEKL. The V end was cut by 0 bases, the J end by 7 bases, with 13 bases between. The CDR3 extends over 15 amino acids. This sample's treatment: approximately nine-day PBMC culture with coronavirus spike peptide pools or control peptides (ViraFEST assay). Expanded clonotypes were found by TCR sequencing after peptide-pool stimulation (ViraFEST). Each well held 2 million or so PBMCs in IL-2 (around 10 IU/ml) medium with about 10 ug/ml peptide pools. Points on this clonotype: As yet, its antigen is unknown.

Sequenced with the Oncomine TCR Beta short-read assay was DNA taken from cultured CD4+ T cells. Each CDR3 protein gets one entry after TCRdb re-called the PCR reads with MiXCR. Of roughly 9,300 distinct CDR3 sequences listed, roughly 64% are singletons. The chain joins TRBV4-1 to TRBJ2-1, with D possibly matching TRBD2 (5 bases). The source is a human donor who had recovered from COVID-19. Sample: CD4+ T cells from blood, cultured in vitro. The DNA of the CDR3 is TGCGCCAGCAGCCAAGATTTCACCGGAGGTAATGAGCAGTTCTTC. It codes for CASSQDFTGGNEQFF.